This entry describes one T cell receptor (beta chain). These data originate in a study of blood T cell repertoires in COVID-19. Looking at the study overall: Acute and convalescent COVID-19 specimens originated in the United States, Italy and Spain. Sources were T cells, B-cell-depleted T cells, or PBMCs; the material itself was cDNA or gDNA.

In the authors' workflow: From reference gene primer amplification, estimates of nucleated cell counts were derived. Profiled with immunoSEQ multiplex PCR; TCRdb holds only in-frame clones, not every one. V and J calls and clone size come straight from that table; D and trimming were deduced from the DNA. The data show about 320,000 clones, roughly 85% seen once. Donors were grouped by their self-reported clinical history. Germline assignment: CDR1 MNHEY and CDR2 SVGAGI. The CDR3 is 15 amino acids. V lost 4 bases, J lost 7 bases, and 5 bases stayed unmatched. V is TRBV6-5 and J is TRBJ2-1; 12 bases are a match to TRBD2. Sequenced sample: PBMCs or T cells enriched from blood (not recorded which). This clonotype originated in a woman aged 25 to 39 who had been exposed to COVID-19. CDR3: CASSSSGRASNEQFF. CDR3 DNA: TGTGCCAGCAGTTCTAGCGGGAGGGCGAGTAATGAGCAGTTCTTC.